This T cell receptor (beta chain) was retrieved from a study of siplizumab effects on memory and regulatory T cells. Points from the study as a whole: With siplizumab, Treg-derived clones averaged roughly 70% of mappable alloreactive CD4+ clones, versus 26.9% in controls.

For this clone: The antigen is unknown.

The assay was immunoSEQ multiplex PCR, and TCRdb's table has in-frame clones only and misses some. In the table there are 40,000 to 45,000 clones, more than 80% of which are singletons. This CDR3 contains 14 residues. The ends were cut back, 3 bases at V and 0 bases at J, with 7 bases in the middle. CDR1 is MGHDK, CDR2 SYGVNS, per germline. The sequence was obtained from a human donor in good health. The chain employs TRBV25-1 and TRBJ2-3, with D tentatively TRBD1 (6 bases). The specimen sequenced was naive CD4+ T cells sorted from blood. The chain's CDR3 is CASSDTGSTDTQYF. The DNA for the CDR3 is TGTGCCAGCAGTGATACAGGGAGCACAGATACGCAGTATTTT.